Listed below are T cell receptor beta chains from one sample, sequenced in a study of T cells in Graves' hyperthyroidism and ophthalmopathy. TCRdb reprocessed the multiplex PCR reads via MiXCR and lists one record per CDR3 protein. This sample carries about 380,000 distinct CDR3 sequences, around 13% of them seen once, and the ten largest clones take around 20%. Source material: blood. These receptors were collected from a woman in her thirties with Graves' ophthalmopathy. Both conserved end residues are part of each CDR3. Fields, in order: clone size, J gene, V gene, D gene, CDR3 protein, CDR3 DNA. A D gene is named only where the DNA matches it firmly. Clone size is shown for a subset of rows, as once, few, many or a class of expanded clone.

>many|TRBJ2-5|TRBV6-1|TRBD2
CASSNSSGGIQETQYF
TGTGCCAGCAGTAATAGTAGCGGGGGGATCCAAGAGACCCAGTACTTC
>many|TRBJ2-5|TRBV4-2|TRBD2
CASSQDRGGQETQYF
TGTGCCAGCAGCCAAGATCGGGGGGGCCAAGAGACCCAGTACTTC
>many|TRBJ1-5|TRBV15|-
CATSREIRQPQHF
TGTGCCACCAGCAGAGAGATTCGCCAGCCCCAGCATTTT
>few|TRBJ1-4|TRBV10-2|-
CASTFRVADEKLFF
TGCGCCAGCACCTTCAGGGTGGCGGATGAAAAACTGTTTTTT
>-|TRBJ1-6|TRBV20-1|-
CSAPGSNSPLHF
TGCAGCGCCCCGGGCAGTAATTCACCCCTCCACTTT
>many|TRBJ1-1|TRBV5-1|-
CASSIEYRDTEAFF
TGCGCCAGCAGCATCGAATACAGGGACACTGAAGCTTTCTTT
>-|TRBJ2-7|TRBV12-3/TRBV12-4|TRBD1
CASSQQGAMNYEQYF
TGTGCCAGCAGCCAACAGGGGGCGATGAACTACGAGCAGTACTTC
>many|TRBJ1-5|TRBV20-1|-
CSAGLGGNQPQHF
TGCAGTGCTGGGCTCGGAGGGAACCAGCCCCAGCATTTT
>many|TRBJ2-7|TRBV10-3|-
CAISESVGGSYEQYF
TGTGCCATCAGTGAGTCAGTGGGGGGCTCCTACGAGCAGTACTTC
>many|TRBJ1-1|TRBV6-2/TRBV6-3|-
CASSYSRRMNTEAFF
TGTGCCAGCAGTTACTCCCGCAGGATGAACACTGAAGCTTTCTTT
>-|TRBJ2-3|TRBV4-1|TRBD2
CASSQGNSGVGDTQYF
TGCGCCAGCAGCCAAGGGAATAGCGGGGTGGGAGATACGCAGTATTTT
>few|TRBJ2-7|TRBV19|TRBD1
CASRNDRGSYEQYF
TGTGCCAGTCGTAACGACAGGGGCTCCTACGAGCAGTACTTC
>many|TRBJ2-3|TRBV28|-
CASGGTPTDTQYF
TGTGCCAGCGGGGGGACCCCCACAGATACGCAGTATTTT
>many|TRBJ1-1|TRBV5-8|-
CASSPWAGKDTEAFF
TGTGCCAGCAGCCCGTGGGCGGGCAAAGACACTGAAGCTTTCTTT
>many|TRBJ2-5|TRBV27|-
CATASSYRETQYF
TGTGCCACCGCCTCCTCCTACCGGGAGACCCAGTACTTC
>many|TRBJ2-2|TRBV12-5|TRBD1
CASGLRTGAAGELFF
TGTGCTAGTGGTTTACGGACAGGGGCTGCCGGGGAGCTGTTTTTT
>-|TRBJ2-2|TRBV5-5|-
CASSLFGADTGELFF
TGTGCCAGCAGCTTGTTTGGGGCTGACACCGGGGAGCTGTTTTTT
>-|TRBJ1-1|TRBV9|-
CASSAKGGGITNTEAFF
TGTGCCAGCAGCGCAAAGGGGGGGGGCATCACGAACACTGAAGCTTTCTTT
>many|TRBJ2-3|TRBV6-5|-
CASSYSKGNTDTQYF
TGTGCCAGCAGTTACTCGAAGGGGAACACAGATACGCAGTATTTT
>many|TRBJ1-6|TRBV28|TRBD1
CASSFQGEGRPLHF
TGTGCCAGCAGTTTTCAGGGGGAGGGGAGACCCCTCCACTTT
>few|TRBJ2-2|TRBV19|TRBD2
CASSMGGGTGELFF
TGTGCCAGTAGTATGGGGGGGGGCACCGGGGAGCTGTTTTTT
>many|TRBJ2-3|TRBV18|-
CASSPIAGAPTDTQYF
TGTGCCAGCTCACCAATCGCGGGGGCGCCCACAGATACGCAGTATTTT
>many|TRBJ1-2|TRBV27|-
CASSSWTAGGYTF
TGTGCCAGCAGTTCCTGGACAGCTGGAGGCTACACCTTC
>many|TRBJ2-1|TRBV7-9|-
CASSYAREQFF
TGTGCCAGCAGCTACGCGCGAGAGCAGTTCTTC
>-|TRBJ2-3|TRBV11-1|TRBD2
CASSNSGGPDTQYF
TGTGCCAGCAGCAACAGCGGGGGGCCTGATACGCAGTATTTT
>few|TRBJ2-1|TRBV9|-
CASSAPWNEQFF
TGTGCCAGCAGTGCCCCGTGGAATGAGCAGTTCTTC